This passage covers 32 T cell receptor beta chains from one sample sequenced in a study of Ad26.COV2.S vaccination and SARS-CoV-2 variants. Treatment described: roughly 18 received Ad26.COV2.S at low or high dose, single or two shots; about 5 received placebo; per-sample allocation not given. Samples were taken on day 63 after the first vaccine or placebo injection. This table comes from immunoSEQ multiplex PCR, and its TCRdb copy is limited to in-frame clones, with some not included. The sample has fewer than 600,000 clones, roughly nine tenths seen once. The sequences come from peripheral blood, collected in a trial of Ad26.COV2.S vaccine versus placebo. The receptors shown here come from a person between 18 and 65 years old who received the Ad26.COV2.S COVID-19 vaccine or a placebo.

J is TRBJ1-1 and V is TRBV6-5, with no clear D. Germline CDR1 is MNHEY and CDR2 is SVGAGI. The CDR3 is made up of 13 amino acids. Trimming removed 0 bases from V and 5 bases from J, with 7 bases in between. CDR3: CASSYSDRTEAFF. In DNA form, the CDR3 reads TGTGCCAGCAGTTACTCGGACCGGACTGAAGCTTTCTTT.

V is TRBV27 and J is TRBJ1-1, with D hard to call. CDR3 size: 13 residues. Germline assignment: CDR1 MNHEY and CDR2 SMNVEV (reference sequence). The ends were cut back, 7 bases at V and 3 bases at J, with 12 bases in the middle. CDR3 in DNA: TGTGCCAGCAAACAAGACATGTACACTGAAGCTTTCTTT. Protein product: CASKQDMYTEAFF.

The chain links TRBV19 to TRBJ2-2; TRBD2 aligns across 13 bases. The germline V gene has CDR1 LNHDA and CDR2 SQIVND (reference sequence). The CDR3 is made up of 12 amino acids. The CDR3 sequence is CGLAGGTGELFF. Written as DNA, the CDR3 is TGTGGACTAGCGGGAGGCACCGGGGAGCTGTTTTTT.

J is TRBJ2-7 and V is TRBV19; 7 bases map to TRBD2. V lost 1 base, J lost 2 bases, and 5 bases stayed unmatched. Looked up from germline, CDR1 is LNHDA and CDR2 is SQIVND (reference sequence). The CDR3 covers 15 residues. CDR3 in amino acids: CASSIAQGLTYEQYF. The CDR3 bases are TGTGCCAGTAGTATAGCGCAGGGACTAACCTACGAGCAGTACTTC.

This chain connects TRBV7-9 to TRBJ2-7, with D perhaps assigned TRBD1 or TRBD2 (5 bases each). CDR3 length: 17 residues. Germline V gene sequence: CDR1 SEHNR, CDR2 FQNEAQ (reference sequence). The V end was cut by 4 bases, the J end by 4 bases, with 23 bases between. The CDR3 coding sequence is TGTGCCAGCAGCTCGCGTACCGGGACGACCAACCTTTACGAGCAGTACTTC. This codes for CASSSRTGTTNLYEQYF.

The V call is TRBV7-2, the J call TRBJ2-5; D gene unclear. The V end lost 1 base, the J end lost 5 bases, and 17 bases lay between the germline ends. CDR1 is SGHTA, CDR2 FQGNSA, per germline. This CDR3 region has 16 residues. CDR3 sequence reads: CASSLGPPGVLETQYF. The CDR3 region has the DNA TGTGCCAGCAGCTTAGGCCCACCCGGCGTGTTGGAGACCCAGTACTTC.

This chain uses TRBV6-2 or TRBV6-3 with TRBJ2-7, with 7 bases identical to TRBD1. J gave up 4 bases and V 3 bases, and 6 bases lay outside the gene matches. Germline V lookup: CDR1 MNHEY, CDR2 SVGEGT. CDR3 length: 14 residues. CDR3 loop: CASSYGTVNYEQYF. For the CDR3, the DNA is TGTGCCAGCAGTTATGGGACAGTAAATTACGAGCAGTACTTC.

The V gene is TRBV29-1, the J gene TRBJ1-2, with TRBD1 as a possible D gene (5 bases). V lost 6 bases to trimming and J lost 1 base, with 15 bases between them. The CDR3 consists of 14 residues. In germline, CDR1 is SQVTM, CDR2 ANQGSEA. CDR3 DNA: TGCAGCGTCGACAGCGGTCAAAATAACTATGGCTACACCTTC. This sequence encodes CSVDSGQNNYGYTF. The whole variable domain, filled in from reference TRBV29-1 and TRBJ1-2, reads SAVISQKPSRDICQRGTSLTIQCQVDSQVTMMFWYRQQPGQSLTLIATANQGSEATYESGFVIDKFPISRPNLTFSTLTVSNMSPEDSSIYLCSVDSGQNNYGYTFGSGTRLTVV.

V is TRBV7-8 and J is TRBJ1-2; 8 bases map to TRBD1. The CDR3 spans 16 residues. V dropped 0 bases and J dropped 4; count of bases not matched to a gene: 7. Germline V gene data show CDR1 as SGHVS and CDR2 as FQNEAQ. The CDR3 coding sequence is TGTGCCAGCAGCTTAGCGTCTACAGGGGGTGCCTATGGCTACACCTTC. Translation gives CASSLASTGGAYGYTF.

DNA of the CDR3: TGTGCCATCAGTGAAGGGCCAACCGAGCAGTACTTC. It encodes CAISEGPTEQYF. This chain joins TRBV10-3 and TRBJ2-7, with D unclear. Germline CDR1 ENHRY, CDR2 SYGVKD. The germline V and J ends were trimmed by 3 bases and 6 bases, with 9 bases remaining between them. The CDR3 has 12 amino acids.

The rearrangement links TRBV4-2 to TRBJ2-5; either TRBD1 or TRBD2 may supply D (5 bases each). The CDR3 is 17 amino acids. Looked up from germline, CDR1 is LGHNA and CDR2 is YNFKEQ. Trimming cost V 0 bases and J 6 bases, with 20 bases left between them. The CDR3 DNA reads TGTGCCAGCAGCCAAGATGAGGGACCCGAACAGTGGAAGACCCAGTACTTC. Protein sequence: CASSQDEGPEQWKTQYF.

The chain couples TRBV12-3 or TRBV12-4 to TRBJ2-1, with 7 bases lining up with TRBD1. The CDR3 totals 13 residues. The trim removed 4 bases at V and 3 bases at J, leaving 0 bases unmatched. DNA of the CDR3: TGTGCCAGCAGTTCAGGGGGCTACAATGAGCAGTTCTTC. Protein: CASSSGGYNEQFF.

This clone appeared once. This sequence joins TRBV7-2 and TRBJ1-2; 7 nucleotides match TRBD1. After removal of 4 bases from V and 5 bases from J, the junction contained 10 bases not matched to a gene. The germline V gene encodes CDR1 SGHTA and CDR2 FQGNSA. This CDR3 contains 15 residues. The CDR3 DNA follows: TGTGCCAGCAGCTCCTCGGACAGGTCTTATTATGGCTACACCTTC. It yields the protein CASSSSDRSYYGYTF. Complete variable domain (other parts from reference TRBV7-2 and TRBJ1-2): GAGVSQSPSNKVTEKGKDVELRCDPISGHTALYWYRQSLGQGLEFLIYFQGNSAPDKSGLPSDRFSAERTGGSVSTLTIQRTQQEDSAVYLCASSSSDRSYYGYTFGSGTRLTVV.

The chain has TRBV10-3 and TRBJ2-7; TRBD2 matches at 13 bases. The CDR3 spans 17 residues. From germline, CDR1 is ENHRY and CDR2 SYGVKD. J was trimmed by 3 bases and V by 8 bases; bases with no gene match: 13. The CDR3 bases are TGTGCCATCGGAGAAACTAGCGGGGGGGTCTCTTACTACGAGCAGTACTTC. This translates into CAIGETSGGVSYYEQYF.

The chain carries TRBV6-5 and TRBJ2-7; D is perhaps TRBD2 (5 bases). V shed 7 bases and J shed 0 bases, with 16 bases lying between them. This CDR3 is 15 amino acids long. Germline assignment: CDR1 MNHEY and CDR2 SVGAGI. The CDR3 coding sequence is TGTGCCAGCAAGGGCCCCGAGGGAAACTCCTACGAGCAGTACTTC. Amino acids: CASKGPEGNSYEQYF.

This CDR3 reads CASSLGLAVSGTDTQYF. CDR3 bases: TGTGCCAGCAGTTTAGGACTAGCGGTTAGCGGCACAGATACGCAGTATTTT. The chain joins TRBV27 to TRBJ2-3; TRBD2 matches at 10 bases. Germline V gene data show CDR1 as MNHEY and CDR2 as SMNVEV (reference sequence). CDR3 length equals 17 residues. The junction had 6 bases not matched to a gene; V was cut back by 2 bases and J by 1 base.

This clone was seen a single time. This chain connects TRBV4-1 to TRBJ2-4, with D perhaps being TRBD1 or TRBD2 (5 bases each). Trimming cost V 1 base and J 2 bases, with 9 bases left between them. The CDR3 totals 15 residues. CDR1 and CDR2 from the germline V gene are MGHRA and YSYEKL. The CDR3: CASSQVGVPKNIQYF. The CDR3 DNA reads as TGCGCCAGCAGCCAAGTGGGGGTTCCCAAAAACATTCAGTACTTC.

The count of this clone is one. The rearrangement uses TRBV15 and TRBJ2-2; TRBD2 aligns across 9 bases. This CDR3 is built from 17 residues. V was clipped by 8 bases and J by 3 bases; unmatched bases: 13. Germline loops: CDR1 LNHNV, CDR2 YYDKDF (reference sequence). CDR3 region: CATRKVSGRNDTGELFF. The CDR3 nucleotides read TGTGCCACCCGGAAGGTTAGCGGGAGAAACGACACCGGGGAGCTGTTTTTT. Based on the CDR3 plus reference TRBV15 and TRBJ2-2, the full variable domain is DAMVIQNPRYQVTQFGKPVTLSCSQTLNHNVMYWYQQKSSQAPKLLFHYYDKDFNNEADTPDNFQSRRPNTSFCFLDIRSPGLGDTAMYLCATRKVSGRNDTGELFFGEGSRLTVL.

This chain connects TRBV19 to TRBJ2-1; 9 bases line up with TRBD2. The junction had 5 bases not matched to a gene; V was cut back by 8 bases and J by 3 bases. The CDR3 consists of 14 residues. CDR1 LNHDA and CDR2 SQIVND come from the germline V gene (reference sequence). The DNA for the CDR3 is TGTGCCAGTGGCGCGGGAGGGGTCTACAATGAGCAGTTCTTC. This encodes CASGAGGVYNEQFF.

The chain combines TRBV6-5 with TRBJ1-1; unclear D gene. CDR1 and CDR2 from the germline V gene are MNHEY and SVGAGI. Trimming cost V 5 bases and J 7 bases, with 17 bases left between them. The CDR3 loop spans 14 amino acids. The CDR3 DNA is TGTGCCAGCAGTAGCTCTCCAAAGGCCGATGAAGCTTTCTTT. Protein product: CASSSSPKADEAFF.

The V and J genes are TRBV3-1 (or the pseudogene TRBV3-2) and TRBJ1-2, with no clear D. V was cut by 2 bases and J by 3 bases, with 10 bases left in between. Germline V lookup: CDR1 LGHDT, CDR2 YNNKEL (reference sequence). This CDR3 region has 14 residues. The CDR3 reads CASSQRFGDYGYTF. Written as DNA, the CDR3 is TGTGCCAGCAGCCAAAGGTTCGGAGACTATGGCTACACCTTC.

The DNA for the CDR3 is TGTGCCAGCAGGACGTCAGGGGTGCGCATTGGCTACACCTTC. Its protein product is CASRTSGVRIGYTF. This chain joins TRBV28 and TRBJ1-2; tentative D call: TRBD1 (6 bases). This CDR3 is built from 14 residues. Trimming removed 6 bases from V and 7 bases from J, with 18 bases in between. Germline lookup yields CDR1 MDHEN and CDR2 SYDVKM.

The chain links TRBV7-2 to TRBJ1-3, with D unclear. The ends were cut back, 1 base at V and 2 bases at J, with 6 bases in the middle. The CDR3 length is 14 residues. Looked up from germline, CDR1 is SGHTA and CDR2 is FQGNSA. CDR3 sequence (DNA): TGTGCCAGCAGCTTAGGATGGCCTGGAAACACCATATATTTT. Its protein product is CASSLGWPGNTIYF.

CDR3 in amino acids: CATSDSPGTAKNEQFF. The CDR3 DNA reads as TGTGCCACCAGTGATTCCCCCGGGACAGCTAAGAATGAGCAGTTCTTC. V and J are TRBV24-1 and TRBJ2-1; 7 nucleotides agree with TRBD1. The CDR3 covers 16 residues. V lost 2 bases and J lost 7; bases outside the gene matches: 10. Germline CDR1 is KGHDR and CDR2 is SFDVKD.

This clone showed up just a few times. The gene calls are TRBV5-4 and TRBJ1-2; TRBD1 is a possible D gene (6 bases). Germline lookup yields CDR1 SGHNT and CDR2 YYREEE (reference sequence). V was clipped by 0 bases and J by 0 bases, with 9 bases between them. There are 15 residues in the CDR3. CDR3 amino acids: CASSLEGGTNYGYTF. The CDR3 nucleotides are TGTGCCAGCAGCTTGGAGGGGGGGACTAACTATGGCTACACCTTC.

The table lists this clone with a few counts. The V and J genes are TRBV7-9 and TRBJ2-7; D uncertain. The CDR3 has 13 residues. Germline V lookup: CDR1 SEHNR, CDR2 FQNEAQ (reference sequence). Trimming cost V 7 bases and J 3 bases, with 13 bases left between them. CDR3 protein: CASTQAGDYEQYF. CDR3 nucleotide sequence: TGTGCCAGCACTCAGGCTGGGGACTACGAGCAGTACTTC.

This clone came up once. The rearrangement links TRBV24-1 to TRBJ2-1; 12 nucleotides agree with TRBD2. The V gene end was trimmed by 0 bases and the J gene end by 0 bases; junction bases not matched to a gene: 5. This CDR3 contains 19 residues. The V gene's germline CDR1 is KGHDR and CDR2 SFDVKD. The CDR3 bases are TGTGCCACCAGTGATTTGCCTAGCGGGAGGGCTAGCTCCTACAATGAGCAGTTCTTC. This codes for CATSDLPSGRASSYNEQFF.

In nucleotides, the CDR3 is TGTGCCAGCAGCTCACTAGCGGGGAAGAATGAGCAGTTCTTC. This gives the protein CASSSLAGKNEQFF. The rearrangement joins TRBV13 to TRBJ2-1, with 10 positions matching TRBD2. Germline values: CDR1 PRHDT, CDR2 FYEKMQ (reference sequence). The CDR3 consists of 14 residues. V trimming: 4 bases; J trimming: 7 bases; junction bases outside the gene matches: 4.

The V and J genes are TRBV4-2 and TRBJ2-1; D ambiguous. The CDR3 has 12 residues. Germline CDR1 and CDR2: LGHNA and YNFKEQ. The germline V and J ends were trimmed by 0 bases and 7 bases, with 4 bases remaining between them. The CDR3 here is CASSQDRNEQFF. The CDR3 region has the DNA TGTGCCAGCAGCCAAGATAGGAATGAGCAGTTCTTC.

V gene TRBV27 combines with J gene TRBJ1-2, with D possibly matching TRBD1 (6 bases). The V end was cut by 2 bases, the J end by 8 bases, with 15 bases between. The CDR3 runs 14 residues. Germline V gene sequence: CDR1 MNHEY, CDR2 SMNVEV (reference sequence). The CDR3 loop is CASSLRTASGGYTF. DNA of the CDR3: TGTGCCAGCAGTTTACGGACAGCCTCCGGAGGCTACACCTTC.

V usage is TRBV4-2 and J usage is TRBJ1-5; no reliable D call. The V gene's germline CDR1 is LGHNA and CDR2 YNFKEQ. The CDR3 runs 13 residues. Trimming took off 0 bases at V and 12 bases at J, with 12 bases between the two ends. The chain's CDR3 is CASSQDGMGYQHF. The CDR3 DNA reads TGTGCCAGCAGCCAAGATGGGATGGGTTACCAGCATTTT.

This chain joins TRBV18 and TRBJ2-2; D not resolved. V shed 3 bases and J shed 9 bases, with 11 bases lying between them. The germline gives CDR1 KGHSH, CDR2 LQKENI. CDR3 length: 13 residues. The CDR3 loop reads CASSPGEIWELFF. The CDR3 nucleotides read TGTGCCAGCTCACCTGGGGAAATTTGGGAGCTGTTTTTT.